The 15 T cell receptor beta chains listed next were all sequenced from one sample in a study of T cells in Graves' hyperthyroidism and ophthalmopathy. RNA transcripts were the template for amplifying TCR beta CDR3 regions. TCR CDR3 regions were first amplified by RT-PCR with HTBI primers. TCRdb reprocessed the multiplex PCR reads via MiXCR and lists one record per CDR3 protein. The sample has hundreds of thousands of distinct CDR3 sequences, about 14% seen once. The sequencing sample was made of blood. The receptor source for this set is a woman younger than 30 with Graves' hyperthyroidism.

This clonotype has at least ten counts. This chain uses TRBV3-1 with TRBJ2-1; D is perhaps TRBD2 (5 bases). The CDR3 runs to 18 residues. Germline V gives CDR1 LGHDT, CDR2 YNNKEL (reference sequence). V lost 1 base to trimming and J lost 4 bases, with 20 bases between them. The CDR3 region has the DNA TGTGCCAGCAGCCAAGTTCGGATCATCCGGGATCCTTACAATGAGCAGTTCTTC. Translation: CASSQVRIIRDPYNEQFF.

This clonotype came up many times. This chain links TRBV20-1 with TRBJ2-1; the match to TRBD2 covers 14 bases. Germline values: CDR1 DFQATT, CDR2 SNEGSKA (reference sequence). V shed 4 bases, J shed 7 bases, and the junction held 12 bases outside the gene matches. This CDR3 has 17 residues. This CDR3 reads CSATGTSGSIEANEQFF. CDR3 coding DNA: TGCAGTGCTACCGGGACTAGCGGGAGTATCGAGGCTAATGAGCAGTTCTTC.

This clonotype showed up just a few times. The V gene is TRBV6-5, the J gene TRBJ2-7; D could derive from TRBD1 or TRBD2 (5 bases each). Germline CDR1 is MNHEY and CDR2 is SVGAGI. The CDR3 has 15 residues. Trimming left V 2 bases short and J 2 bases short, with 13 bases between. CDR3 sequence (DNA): TGTGCCAGCAGTTACCATGGGGACGGTACCTACGAGCAGTACTTC. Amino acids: CASSYHGDGTYEQYF.

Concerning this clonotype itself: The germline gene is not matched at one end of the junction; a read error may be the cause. The CDR3 DNA reads TGTGCCGGCAGTAAAGCTAACTATGGCTACACCTTC. This sequence encodes CAGSKANYGYTF. V gene TRBV28 combines with J gene TRBJ1-2; unclear D gene. From germline, CDR1 is MDHEN and CDR2 SYDVKM. CDR3 size: 12 residues.

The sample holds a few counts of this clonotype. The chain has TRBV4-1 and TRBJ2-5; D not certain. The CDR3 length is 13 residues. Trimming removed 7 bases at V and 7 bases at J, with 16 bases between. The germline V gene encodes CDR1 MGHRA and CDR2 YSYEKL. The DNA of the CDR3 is TGCGCCAGCAATGCGAGACCCGGAGCGACCCAGTACTTC. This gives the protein CASNARPGATQYF.

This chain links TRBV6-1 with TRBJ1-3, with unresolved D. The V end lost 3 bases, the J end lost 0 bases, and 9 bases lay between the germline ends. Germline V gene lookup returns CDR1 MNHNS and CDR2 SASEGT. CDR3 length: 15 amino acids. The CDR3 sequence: CASSDEESSGNTIYF. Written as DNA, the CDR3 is TGTGCCAGCAGTGATGAGGAAAGCTCTGGAAACACCATATATTTT.

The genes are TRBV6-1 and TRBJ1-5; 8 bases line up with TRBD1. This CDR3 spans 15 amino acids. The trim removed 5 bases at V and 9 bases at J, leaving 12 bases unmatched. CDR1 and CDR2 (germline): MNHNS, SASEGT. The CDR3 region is CASSRMDRDNSPQHF. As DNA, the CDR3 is TGTGCCAGCAGTCGGATGGACAGGGATAATTCGCCCCAGCATTTT.

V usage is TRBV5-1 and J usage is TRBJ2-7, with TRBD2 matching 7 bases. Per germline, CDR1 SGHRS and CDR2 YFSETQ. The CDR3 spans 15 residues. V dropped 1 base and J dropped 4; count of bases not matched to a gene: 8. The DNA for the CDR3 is TGCGCCAGCAGCTTGACGGGAGGCCCTGAATACGAGCAGTACTTC. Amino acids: CASSLTGGPEYEQYF.

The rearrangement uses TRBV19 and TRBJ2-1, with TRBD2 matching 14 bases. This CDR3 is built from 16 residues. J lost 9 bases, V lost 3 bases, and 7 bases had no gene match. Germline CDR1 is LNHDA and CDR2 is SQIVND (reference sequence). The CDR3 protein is CASSIQGLAGEVEQFF. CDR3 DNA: TGTGCCAGTAGTATCCAGGGACTAGCGGGAGAGGTTGAGCAGTTCTTC.

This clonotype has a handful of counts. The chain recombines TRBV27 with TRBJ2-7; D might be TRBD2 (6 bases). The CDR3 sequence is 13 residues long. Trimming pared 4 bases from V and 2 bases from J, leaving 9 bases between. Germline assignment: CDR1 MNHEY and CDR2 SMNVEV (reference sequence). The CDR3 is CASSSGLPYEQYF. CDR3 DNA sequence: TGTGCCAGCAGTTCGGGACTGCCCTACGAGCAGTACTTC.

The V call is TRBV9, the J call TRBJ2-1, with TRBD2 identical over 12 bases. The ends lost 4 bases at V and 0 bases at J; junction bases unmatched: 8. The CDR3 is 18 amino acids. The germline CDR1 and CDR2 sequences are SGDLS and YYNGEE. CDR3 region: CASSTGLAGSSSYNEQFF. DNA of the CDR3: TGTGCCAGCAGCACCGGACTAGCGGGATCAAGCTCCTACAATGAGCAGTTCTTC.

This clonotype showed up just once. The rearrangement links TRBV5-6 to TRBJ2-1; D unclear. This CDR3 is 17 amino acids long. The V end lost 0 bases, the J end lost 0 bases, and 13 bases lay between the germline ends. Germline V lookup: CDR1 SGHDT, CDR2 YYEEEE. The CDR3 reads CASSLGPFLSSYNEQFF. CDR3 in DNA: TGTGCCAGCAGCTTGGGTCCCTTTTTGAGCTCCTACAATGAGCAGTTCTTC.

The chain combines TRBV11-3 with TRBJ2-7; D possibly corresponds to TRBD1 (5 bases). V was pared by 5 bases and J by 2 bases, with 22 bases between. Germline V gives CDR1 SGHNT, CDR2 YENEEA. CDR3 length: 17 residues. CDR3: CASSRAHAETATYEQYF. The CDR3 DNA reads TGTGCCAGCAGCCGAGCCCATGCCGAGACAGCGACCTACGAGCAGTACTTC.

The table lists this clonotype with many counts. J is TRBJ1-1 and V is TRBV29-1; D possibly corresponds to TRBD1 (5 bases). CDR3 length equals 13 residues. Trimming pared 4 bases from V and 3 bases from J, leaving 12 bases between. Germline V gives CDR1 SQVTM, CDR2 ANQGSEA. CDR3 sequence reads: CSVVTGLHTEAFF. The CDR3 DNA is TGCAGCGTTGTCACGGGGCTACACACTGAAGCTTTCTTT.

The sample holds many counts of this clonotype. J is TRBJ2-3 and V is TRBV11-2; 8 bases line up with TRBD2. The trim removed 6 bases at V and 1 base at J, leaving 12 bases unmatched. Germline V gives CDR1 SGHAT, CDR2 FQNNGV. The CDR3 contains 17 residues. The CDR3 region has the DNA TGTGCCAGCAGTCGAATTGGGAGCGGGAGCGGCACAGATACGCAGTATTTT. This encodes CASSRIGSGSGTDTQYF. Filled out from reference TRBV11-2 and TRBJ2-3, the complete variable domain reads EAGVAQSPRYKIIEKRQSVAFWCNPISGHATLYWYQQILGQGPKLLIQFQNNGVVDDSQLPKDRFSAERLKGVDSTLKIQPAKLEDSAVYLCASSRIGSGSGTDTQYFGPGTRLTVL.